Each of the 14 T cell receptor beta chains below was sequenced from the same sample in a study of patients and donors after allogeneic stem cell transplantation. MiXCR, run by TCRdb on the RT-PCR reads, gives a single entry per CDR3 protein. This sample has about 39,000 distinct CDR3 sequences, with under 35% found just once. The sample comprised blood, either unsorted or a sorted T cell fraction (not recorded which). These receptors came from a human donor who was either an allogeneic HSCT recipient or a stem cell or donor lymphocyte infusion donor (not recorded which). It is not recorded whose cells these are; they may come from a transplant donor.

The chain is built from TRBV10-3 and TRBJ2-1; 7 nucleotides match TRBD2. V was pared by 10 bases and J by 7 bases, with 10 bases of the junction left unmatched. In germline, CDR1 is ENHRY, CDR2 SYGVKD. The CDR3 runs to 13 residues. The CDR3 region is CATGGGSWNEQFF. For the CDR3, the DNA is TGTGCCACCGGTGGCGGGAGTTGGAATGAGCAGTTCTTC.

The chain uses TRBV10-3 and TRBJ1-1; 7 bases line up with TRBD1. Losses at the gene ends were 6 bases for V and 7 bases for J; bases not matched to a gene: 8. CDR1 and CDR2 (germline): ENHRY, SYGVKD. The CDR3 is made up of 13 amino acids. CDR3 coding DNA: TGTGCCATCAGGTTCGACAGGGACCGTGAAGCTTTCTTT. This gives the protein CAIRFDRDREAFF.

This chain joins TRBV28 and TRBJ2-3, with 12 bases identical to TRBD1. The CDR3 covers 17 residues. V shed 4 bases, J shed 4 bases, and the junction held 9 bases outside the gene matches. The V gene's germline CDR1 is MDHEN and CDR2 SYDVKM. The CDR3 spells CASSSFRDRGQSDTQYF. In DNA, the CDR3 is TGTGCCAGCAGTTCATTCCGGGACAGGGGGCAATCAGATACGCAGTATTTT.

The genes are TRBV24-1 and TRBJ1-1; no reliable D call. CDR1 and CDR2 (germline): KGHDR, SFDVKD. Trimming shortened V by 1 base and J by 8 bases, and 10 bases separated the two germline ends. The CDR3 loop spans 13 amino acids. This CDR3 is CATSDFWQSEAFF. The CDR3 coding sequence is TGTGCCACCAGTGATTTCTGGCAATCCGAAGCTTTCTTT.

This chain joins TRBV29-1 and TRBJ2-1; weak D call: TRBD2 (5 bases). Trimming removed 6 bases from V and 1 base from J, with 10 bases in between. The germline gives CDR1 SQVTM, CDR2 ANQGSEA. This CDR3 comprises 13 residues. The CDR3 reads CSVPSYSYNEQFF. The CDR3 coding sequence is TGCAGCGTACCTAGCTATTCCTACAATGAGCAGTTCTTC.

The rearrangement joins TRBV6-2 or TRBV6-3 to TRBJ1-2; a weak D match, TRBD1 (5 bases). Germline CDR1 and CDR2: MNHEY and SVGEGT. Trimming removed 5 bases at V and 4 bases at J, with 14 bases between. The CDR3 covers 14 residues. In DNA form, the CDR3 reads TGTGCCAGCAGTGGCTCGGGGGATCGCTATGGCTACACCTTC. Its translation is CASSGSGDRYGYTF.

V gene TRBV24-1 combines with J gene TRBJ2-1, with D possibly TRBD1 on 6 matching bases. This CDR3 comprises 15 residues. V lost 4 bases, J lost 6 bases, and 15 bases lay in between. Germline assignment: CDR1 KGHDR and CDR2 SFDVKD. CDR3 in amino acids: CATSEPGRGLNEQFF. CDR3 coding DNA: TGTGCCACCAGTGAGCCGGGCAGGGGCCTCAATGAGCAGTTCTTC.

The sample holds a few counts of this clonotype. The chain links TRBV7-3 to TRBJ2-2, with D unclear. V lost 2 bases to trimming and J lost 8 bases, with 12 bases between them. The CDR3 sequence is 14 residues long. Germline assignment: CDR1 SGHTA and CDR2 FQGTGA. CDR3 sequence reads: CASSLGPAAGELFF. Written as DNA, the CDR3 is TGTGCCAGCAGCTTAGGCCCCGCGGCGGGGGAGCTGTTTTTT.

This clonotype was recorded once. The chain recombines TRBV5-1 with TRBJ2-7, with 8 bases identical to TRBD2. The CDR3 sequence is 15 residues long. The germline V gene has CDR1 SGHRS and CDR2 YFSETQ. V shed 0 bases, J shed 2 bases, and the junction held 4 bases outside the gene matches. Here the CDR3 DNA reads TGCGCCAGCAGCTTGGCGGGAGGGGCGGCCTACGAGCAGTACTTC. This translates into CASSLAGGAAYEQYF.

The rearrangement links TRBV7-9 to TRBJ1-5; possibly TRBD1 for D (5 bases). The CDR3 has 16 amino acids. Germline lookup yields CDR1 SEHNR and CDR2 FQNEAQ (reference sequence). Trimming took off 1 base at V and 9 bases at J, with 19 bases between the two ends. CDR3 DNA sequence: TGTGCCAGCAGCTTAGGGGACCGGGACCCCGAGATGCCCCAGCATTTT. This gives the protein CASSLGDRDPEMPQHF.

This clonotype was counted a few times. This chain connects TRBV19 to TRBJ1-6; D gene uncertain. V gave up 7 bases and J gave up 9 bases, with 19 bases separating them. This CDR3 is 15 amino acids long. Germline V gene sequence: CDR1 LNHDA, CDR2 SQIVND (reference sequence). The CDR3 reads CASNAFEGASSPLHF. Here the CDR3 DNA reads TGTGCCAGTAATGCGTTCGAGGGTGCTAGTTCACCCCTCCACTTT.

The V call is TRBV5-6, the J call TRBJ2-5; tentatively, D is TRBD2 (7 bases). V lost 6 bases and J lost 3, with 18 bases in between. This CDR3 region has 15 residues. In germline, CDR1 is SGHDT, CDR2 YYEEEE. CDR3 region: CASNPSGGREETQYF. As DNA, the CDR3 is TGTGCCAGCAACCCATCGGGGGGCAGGGAAGAGACCCAGTACTTC. The whole variable domain, filled in from reference TRBV5-6 and TRBJ2-5, reads DAGVTQSPTHLIKTRGQQVTLRCSPKSGHDTVSWYQQALGQGPQFIFQYYEEEERQRGNFPDRFSGHQFPNYSSELNVNALLLGDSALYLCASNPSGGREETQYFGPGTRLLVL.

In this sample, this clonotype turned up a few times. The chain uses TRBV20-1 and TRBJ2-1; a possible D gene is TRBD1 (6 bases). V was trimmed by 6 bases and J by 11 bases, leaving 14 bases between them. The CDR3 covers 11 residues. Germline V gene sequence: CDR1 DFQATT, CDR2 SNEGSKA (reference sequence). The CDR3 loop is CSAGTGRQQFF. As DNA, the CDR3 is TGCAGTGCGGGAACAGGGCGGCAGCAGTTCTTC.

The chain has TRBV4-2 and TRBJ2-7; D remains unclear. Germline CDR1 reads LGHNA; CDR2 reads YNFKEQ. This CDR3 is 13 amino acids long. Between the trimmed V and J ends, which lost 1 base and 6 bases, there was a span of 10 bases. CDR3 sequence: CASSQADLVEQYF. The CDR3 bases are TGTGCCAGCAGCCAAGCCGACTTGGTCGAGCAGTACTTC.